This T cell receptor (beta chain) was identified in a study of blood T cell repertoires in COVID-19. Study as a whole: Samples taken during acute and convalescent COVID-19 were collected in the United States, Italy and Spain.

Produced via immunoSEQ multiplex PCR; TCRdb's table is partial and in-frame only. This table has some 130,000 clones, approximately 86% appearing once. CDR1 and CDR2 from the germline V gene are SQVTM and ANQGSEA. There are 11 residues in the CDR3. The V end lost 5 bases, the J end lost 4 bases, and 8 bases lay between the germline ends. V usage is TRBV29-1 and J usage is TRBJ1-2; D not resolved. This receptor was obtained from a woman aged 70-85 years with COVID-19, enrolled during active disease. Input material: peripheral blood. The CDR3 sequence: CSVWGGYGYTF. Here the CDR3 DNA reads TGCAGCGTTTGGGGAGGCTATGGCTACACCTTC.